This TCR beta chain was obtained from a study of CXCR3-negative and CXCR3-positive naive CD8 T cells. Germline V gene sequence: CDR1 MNHEY, CDR2 SVGAGI. This CDR3 region has 14 residues. A CD45RO-CCR7+CD27+CD95- phenotype identified naive CD8+ T cells. Of note for this clonotype: Its antigen remains unknown.

cDNA libraries for TRB were generated by 5' RACE incorporating UMI labels. After re-calling the 5' RACE reads, TCRdb lists one entry per CDR3 protein, DNA absent. The data include 130,000 to 150,000 distinct CDR3 sequences; the top ten clones carry roughly 0.28%. Overall study results and limits: Greater hydrophobicity was found in TRB CDR3s of CXCR3-positive naive cells than of CXCR3-negative naive cells.

The source is a human donor in good health. Some clones in this sample may be carry-over from other donors' samples. Source material: naive CXCR3+ CD8+ T cells from blood. The subset is: CD45RO-CCR7+CD27+CD95- naive CD8+ T cells expressing CXCR3 (TNR3+). The chain joins TRBV6-5 to TRBJ2-7; the D gene TCRdb calls, TRBD2, cannot be checked with no DNA. CDR3 protein: CASSSTSNNYEQYF.